These 21 T cell receptor beta chains originate from one sample sequenced in a study of identical twins. TCRdb passed the 5' RACE reads through MiXCR, listing each CDR3 protein once. The sample records approximately 220,000 distinct CDR3 sequences, 7.5% being singletons. The sample also formed part of further work on yellow fever vaccine responses in identical twins.

Input material: memory (CD45RO+) T cells sorted from blood. Source of these receptors: a woman aged 18 to 35 in good health.

At least ten counts were recorded for this clonotype. The chain uses TRBV7-3 and TRBJ2-2; TRBD2 matches at 14 bases. V dropped 6 bases and J dropped 1; count of bases not matched to a gene: 13. The CDR3 runs to 20 residues. CDR1 is SGHTA, CDR2 FQGTGA, per germline. CDR3 residues: CASSLLGLAGAVMNTGELFF. CDR3 sequence (DNA): TGTGCCAGCAGTTTACTGGGACTAGCGGGGGCCGTGATGAACACCGGGGAGCTGTTTTTT.

This clonotype was observed a few times. The rearrangement links TRBV28 to TRBJ1-3, with D possibly matching TRBD1 (5 bases). Germline V lookup: CDR1 MDHEN, CDR2 SYDVKM. V was cut by 1 base and J by 2 bases, with 9 bases left in between. This CDR3 contains 15 residues. This CDR3 reads CASSLYAGTGNTIYF. DNA for the CDR3: TGTGCCAGCAGTTTATATGCAGGGACTGGAAACACCATATATTTT.

This clonotype was observed a handful of times. The chain carries TRBV3-1 and TRBJ2-3; D uncertain. The CDR3 covers 14 residues. Germline V CDR1 and CDR2: LGHDT, YNNKEL (reference sequence). Trimming shortened V by 4 bases and J by 6 bases, and 14 bases separated the two germline ends. The CDR3 here is CASSPQKSRDTQYF. Written as DNA, the CDR3 is TGTGCCAGCAGCCCACAGAAGTCTAGGGATACGCAGTATTTT.

This clonotype was counted many times. V and J are TRBV5-1 and TRBJ2-5, with D possibly called TRBD1 or TRBD2 (5 bases each). V was pared by 7 bases and J by 0 bases, with 16 bases between. CDR1 is SGHRS, CDR2 YFSETQ, per germline. The CDR3 has 15 amino acids. In DNA, the CDR3 is TGCGCCAGCGGGAAGGGACGTTTGTACCAAGAGACCCAGTACTTC. Residues: CASGKGRLYQETQYF.

This clonotype was counted many times. The rearrangement links TRBV28 to TRBJ2-2, with TRBD2 matching over 14 bases. Germline trimming cut 6 bases from V and 5 bases from J; bases unmatched to any gene: 5. There are 16 residues in the CDR3. Germline V CDR1 and CDR2: MDHEN, SYDVKM. CDR3 residues: CASRKTSGRGTGELFF. The CDR3 bases are TGTGCCAGCAGAAAGACTAGCGGGAGGGGTACCGGGGAGCTGTTTTTT.

This clonotype appeared many times. The chain uses TRBV28 and TRBJ1-1; tentatively, D is TRBD1 (6 bases). This CDR3 region has 14 residues. The V and J ends lost 6 bases and 1 base respectively, with 12 bases between them. Germline V gene lookup returns CDR1 MDHEN and CDR2 SYDVKM. CDR3 sequence reads: CASRPSTGNTEAFF. CDR3 bases: TGTGCCAGCAGACCTTCGACAGGGAACACTGAAGCTTTCTTT.

This clonotype has only a few counts. CDR3 nucleotides: TGTGCCAGCAGTGAACCCGGGACCACCTCATCACATGAGCAGTTCTTC. Translated: CASSEPGTTSSHEQFF. The J gene is TRBJ2-1, the V gene TRBV25-1, with D possibly called TRBD1 or TRBD2 (5 bases each). Germline assignment: CDR1 MGHDK and CDR2 SYGVNS. Deletions cut 2 bases from V and 8 bases from J, with 19 bases between. The CDR3 is 16 amino acids.

This clonotype has more than one count but fewer than ten. The chain carries TRBV20-1 and TRBJ2-7, with D possibly being TRBD1 (7 bases). CDR1 DFQATT and CDR2 SNEGSKA come from the germline V gene (reference sequence). This CDR3 is built from 17 residues. The V and J ends lost 0 bases and 3 bases respectively, with 21 bases between them. CDR3 region: CSARDSVGGGDHYEQYF. CDR3 in DNA: TGCAGTGCTAGAGATAGTGTAGGAGGGGGCGACCACTACGAGCAGTACTTC.

This clonotype occurred a few times. CDR3 loop: CASSPKQGKYGYTF. CDR3 DNA: TGTGCCAGCTCACCGAAGCAGGGGAAATATGGCTACACCTTC. This chain links TRBV18 with TRBJ1-2, with D perhaps TRBD1 (6 bases). The length of the CDR3 is 14 residues. CDR1 is KGHSH, CDR2 LQKENI, per germline. V lost 3 bases, J lost 5 bases, and 13 bases lay in between.

This clonotype appeared many times. The chain joins TRBV28 to TRBJ2-1; no clear D. Trimming shortened V by 2 bases and J by 5 bases, and 10 bases separated the two germline ends. The CDR3 has 14 amino acids. The germline CDR1 and CDR2 sequences are MDHEN and SYDVKM. The chain's CDR3 is CASSLRLKHNEQFF. The CDR3, as DNA: TGTGCCAGCAGTTTAAGGCTCAAGCACAATGAGCAGTTCTTC. The whole variable domain, filled in from reference TRBV28 and TRBJ2-1, reads DVKVTQSSRYLVKRTGEKVFLECVQDMDHENMFWYRQDPGLGLRLIYFSYDVKMKEKGDIPEGYSVSREKKERFSLILESASTNQTSMYLCASSLRLKHNEQFFGPGTRLTVL.

This clonotype has more than one count but fewer than ten. The chain links TRBV28 to TRBJ1-1, with D possibly being TRBD1 (5 bases). V dropped 6 bases and J dropped 7 bases, with 15 bases sitting between them. Germline CDR1 reads MDHEN; CDR2 reads SYDVKM. The CDR3 is 13 amino acids. CDR3 nucleotides: TGTGCCAGCAGCCCTCCCGCGGGGGGTGAAGCTTTCTTT. This encodes CASSPPAGGEAFF.

The chain has TRBV6-1 and TRBJ1-1; tentatively, D is TRBD1 (5 bases). The V gene lost 6 bases and the J gene lost 1 base, with 15 bases spanning the gap. CDR3 size: 15 residues. Per the germline V gene, CDR1 is MNHNS and CDR2 is SASEGT. DNA for the CDR3: TGTGCCAGCAGAACTTGGGGGGGACCGAACACTGAAGCTTTCTTT. Residues: CASRTWGGPNTEAFF.

There are many counts of this clonotype. The chain joins TRBV29-1 to TRBJ2-5; 7 bases match TRBD1. After removal of 8 bases from V and 6 bases from J, the junction contained 6 bases not matched to a gene. The CDR3 is 11 residues long. CDR1 and CDR2 (germline): SQVTM, ANQGSEA. This CDR3 is CSSTGIQTQYF. CDR3 sequence (DNA): TGCAGCTCGACAGGGATTCAGACCCAGTACTTC.

This clonotype was seen more than once but under ten times. The chain joins TRBV5-6 to TRBJ2-3, with a tentative D call TRBD2 (6 bases). The CDR3 has 17 amino acids. V gave up 4 bases and J gave up 3 bases, with 21 bases separating them. Germline assignment: CDR1 SGHDT and CDR2 YYEEEE. CDR3 DNA sequence: TGTGCCAGCAGCGACCTAGCCGGGAGTGTGAATACAGATACGCAGTATTTT. Its translation is CASSDLAGSVNTDTQYF.

This clonotype was seen many times. V and J are TRBV29-1 and TRBJ2-7; a possible D gene is TRBD2 (7 bases). This CDR3 spans 11 amino acids. In germline, CDR1 is SQVTM, CDR2 ANQGSEA. Deletions cut 7 bases from V and 4 bases from J, with 11 bases between. The CDR3 bases are TGCAGCGCCGGGGGGCTATACGAGCAGTACTTC. This codes for CSAGGLYEQYF.

This clonotype came up a few times. The rearrangement links TRBV20-1 to TRBJ2-5; 9 bases match TRBD2. V shed 6 bases, J shed 9 bases, and the junction held 14 bases outside the gene matches. Germline CDR1 reads DFQATT; CDR2 reads SNEGSKA (reference sequence). The CDR3 totals 14 residues. The CDR3 region is CSAPSGGLLGAQYF. Here the CDR3 DNA reads TGCAGTGCACCAAGCGGGGGGCTCCTTGGGGCCCAGTACTTC.

This clonotype was detected only a few times. The chain links TRBV27 to TRBJ2-1, with D maybe TRBD1 (5 bases). This CDR3 has 15 amino acids. Trimming cost V 8 bases and J 1 base, with 15 bases left between them. The V gene's germline CDR1 is MNHEY and CDR2 SMNVEV (reference sequence). Written as DNA, the CDR3 is TGTGCCAGCCGACCTGGGGCGTCATCCTACAATGAGCAGTTCTTC. It translates to CASRPGASSYNEQFF.

The genes are TRBV5-6 and TRBJ2-4; 8 positions agree with TRBD2. V lost 7 bases to trimming and J lost 7 bases; unmatched junction nucleotides: 19. CDR3 length equals 17 residues. Germline loops: CDR1 SGHDT, CDR2 YYEEEE. The CDR3 bases are TGTGCCAGCGGCCCCGGGATTAGCGGGATCCAGAAGAACATTCAGTACTTC. Translation gives CASGPGISGIQKNIQYF.

This clonotype was counted many times. The chain joins TRBV11-1 to TRBJ2-7, with D tentatively TRBD2 (6 bases). Germline V lookup: CDR1 SGHAT, CDR2 FQDESV (reference sequence). The CDR3 consists of 12 residues. Trimming cost V 5 bases and J 6 bases, with 11 bases left between them. This chain's CDR3 is CASSGGIVEQYF. The CDR3 DNA reads TGTGCCAGCAGCGGCGGGATTGTCGAGCAGTACTTC. The full variable domain, completed using reference TRBV11-1 and TRBJ2-7, is EAEVAQSPRYKITEKSQAVAFWCDPISGHATLYWYRQILGQGPELLVQFQDESVVDDSQLPKDRFSAERLKGVDSTLKIQPAELGDSAMYLCASSGGIVEQYFGPGTRLTVT.

The V gene is TRBV7-2, the J gene TRBJ2-6; D is unclear. V shed 5 bases and J shed 1 base, with 12 bases lying between them. The germline CDR1 and CDR2 sequences are SGHTA and FQGNSA. There are 16 residues in the CDR3. CDR3 sequence (DNA): TGTGCCAGCAGCCGAAGGCTAAAGTCTGGGGCCAACGTCCTGACTTTC. As protein: CASSRRLKSGANVLTF.

In its sample, this clonotype was seen many times. V and J are TRBV12-3 or TRBV12-4 and TRBJ2-3; possibly TRBD2 for D (6 bases). The CDR3 consists of 15 residues. Trimming took off 3 bases at V and 0 bases at J, with 10 bases between the two ends. In DNA, the CDR3 is TGTGCCAGCAGTTTCGGCGGGGTCAGCACAGATACGCAGTATTTT. It translates to CASSFGGVSTDTQYF.